This T cell receptor (beta chain) was sequenced for a study of T cell repertoires in cytomegalovirus infection. Study background: Recently identified HLA-C-restricted CMV epitopes and well-studied HLA-B-restricted CMV epitopes were used by the study.

This clonotype was counted a few times. Its antigen is unknown. Findings and limits, study-wide: HLA-C-restricted CMV-specific TCR beta clonotypes were dominant in the ex vivo response.

TCRdb reprocessed the reads with MiXCR, giving one entry per CDR3 protein. The table has roughly 280,000 distinct CDR3 sequences, roughly 21% seen once. The CDR3 extends over 15 amino acids. Trimming removed 4 bases from V and 5 bases from J, with 15 bases in between. The germline CDR1 and CDR2 sequences are SGHNT and YYREEE (reference sequence). The sequenced sample was cultured PBMCs, obtained from culture after CMV antigen stimulation. The chain has TRBV5-4 and TRBJ2-2; the D call may be TRBD1 or TRBD2 (6 bases each). The clonotype was recovered from a human donor in good health (CMV status not recorded). Some clones in this sample may be carry-over from other donors' samples. The CDR3 sequence is CASSPGGRGTGELFF. The CDR3 DNA follows: TGTGCCAGCAGCCCCGGGGGCCGGGGGACCGGGGAGCTGTTTTTT.